The 24 T cell receptor beta chains in this list originate from one sample, sequenced in a study of cytomegalovirus exposure and HLA in healthy donors. PCR employed 60 Vbeta and 13 Jbeta primers. TCRdb keeps only in-frame clones here, not all; method: immunoSEQ multiplex PCR. The sample records around 120,000 clones, over 75% being singletons. The sequenced sample was PBMCs. All receptors derive from a boy aged 5-17 years in good health and CMV-seronegative.

CDR3 coding DNA: TGCAGCGTAACCCAAGGACCGGGAGCAGGAAACACCATATATTTT. It codes for CSVTQGPGAGNTIYF. The chain uses TRBV29-1 and TRBJ1-3; D unclear. Between the trimmed V and J ends, which lost 6 bases and 4 bases, there was a span of 19 bases. Per the germline V gene, CDR1 is SQVTM and CDR2 is ANQGSEA. CDR3 size: 15 residues. Full variable domain (outside the CDR3, taken from reference TRBV29-1 and TRBJ1-3): SAVISQKPSRDICQRGTSLTIQCQVDSQVTMMFWYRQQPGQSLTLIATANQGSEATYESGFVIDKFPISRPNLTFSTLTVSNMSPEDSSIYLCSVTQGPGAGNTIYFGEGSWLTVV.

The CDR3 bases are TGCGCCAGCAGCTTGGACAGGGCGTCGGGCTACACCTTC. It yields the protein CASSLDRASGYTF. V and J are TRBV5-1 and TRBJ1-2, with D possibly being TRBD1 (6 bases). V gave up 0 bases and J gave up 8 bases, with 11 bases separating them. Germline CDR1 is SGHRS and CDR2 is YFSETQ. This CDR3 has 13 residues.

V gene TRBV27 combines with J gene TRBJ1-2; 9 nucleotides line up with TRBD1. CDR3 size: 15 residues. V was clipped by 5 bases and J by 4 bases; unmatched bases: 8. Germline V CDR1 and CDR2: MNHEY, SMNVEV (reference sequence). CDR3 amino acids: CASSSTGTGIYGYTF. DNA for the CDR3: TGTGCCAGCAGTAGCACGGGGACAGGGATCTATGGCTACACCTTC.

V gene TRBV4-2 combines with J gene TRBJ1-2; no definite D call. V shed 0 bases and J shed 2 bases, with 10 bases lying between them. The CDR3 contains 15 residues. The V gene's germline CDR1 is LGHNA and CDR2 YNFKEQ. CDR3: CASSQDRGANYGYTF. CDR3 nucleotide sequence: TGTGCCAGCAGCCAAGATCGAGGAGCGAACTATGGCTACACCTTC.

The V gene is TRBV5-1, the J gene TRBJ1-2, with 8 bases fitting TRBD1. CDR3 size: 14 residues. Germline CDR1 reads SGHRS; CDR2 reads YFSETQ. With 5 bases clipped from V and 5 bases from J, the junction kept 8 bases outside the gene matches. The CDR3 nucleotides read TGCGCCAGCAGTTTCAAGACAGGGGCGTATGGCTACACCTTC. It codes for CASSFKTGAYGYTF.

The J gene is TRBJ2-7, the V gene TRBV7-9; 8 positions agree with TRBD1. The CDR3 runs to 14 residues. V trimming: 4 bases; J trimming: 6 bases; junction bases outside the gene matches: 8. The V gene's germline CDR1 is SEHNR and CDR2 FQNEAQ (reference sequence). The CDR3 bases are TGTGCCAGCAGCTCCCGGACAGGGACAACCGAGCAGTACTTC. Residues: CASSSRTGTTEQYF. The full variable domain, its missing parts supplied by reference TRBV7-9 and TRBJ2-7, is DTGVSQNPRHKITKRGQNVTFRCDPISEHNRLYWYRQTLGQGPEFLTYFQNEAQLEKSRLLSDRFSAERPKGSFSTLEIQRTEQGDSAMYLCASSSRTGTTEQYFGPGTRLTVT.

This clone was found a few times. The chain couples TRBV19 to TRBJ1-2; no firm D call. This CDR3 has 14 residues. Germline-derived CDR1 and CDR2 are LNHDA and SQIVND (reference sequence). V was shortened by 3 bases and J by 1 base, with 9 bases between the two germline ends. DNA for the CDR3: TGTGCCAGTAGTATTCCTCGGGGTAACTATGGCTACACCTTC. The encoded protein is CASSIPRGNYGYTF. Drawing the rest from reference TRBV19 and TRBJ1-2, the complete variable domain is DGGITQSPKYLFRKEGQNVTLSCEQNLNHDAMYWYRQDPGQGLRLIYYSQIVNDFQKGDIAEGYSVSREKKESFPLTVTSAQKNPTAFYLCASSIPRGNYGYTFGSGTRLTVV.

In its sample, this clone was seen many times. The chain is built from TRBV2 and TRBJ1-5; a possible D gene is TRBD1 (5 bases). Germline loops: CDR1 SNHLY, CDR2 FYNNEI. Trimming removed 11 bases from V and 3 bases from J, with 17 bases in between. This CDR3 has 14 amino acids. CDR3 in DNA: TGTGCCGTCCAGATCGACAGAAACAATCAGCCCCAGCATTTT. Its translation: CAVQIDRNNQPQHF. Looking up the rest from reference TRBV2 and TRBJ1-5 gives the full variable domain: EPEVTQTPSHQVTQMGQEVILRCVPISNHLYFYWYRQILGQKVEFLVSFYNNEISEKSEIFDDQFSVERPDGSNFTLKIRSTKLEDSAMYFCAVQIDRNNQPQHFGDGTRLSIL.

V usage is TRBV27 and J usage is TRBJ1-2, with 8 bases identical to TRBD1. Trimming cost V 4 bases and J 3 bases; bases outside gene matches: 7. The CDR3 spans 15 residues. Germline assignment: CDR1 MNHEY and CDR2 SMNVEV (reference sequence). The CDR3 is CASSSYRGEDYGYTF. The CDR3 DNA sequence: TGTGCCAGCAGTTCCTACAGGGGGGAGGACTATGGCTACACCTTC.

The chain couples TRBV7-9 to TRBJ2-7, with D unclear. CDR1 is SEHNR and CDR2 is FQNEAQ in the germline V gene (reference sequence). With 7 bases removed from V and 3 bases from J, the gap between germline ends came to 7 bases. The length of the CDR3 is 11 residues. The CDR3 nucleotides are TGTGCCAGCACCACTTACTACGAGCAGTACTTC. Protein product: CASTTYYEQYF.

Remarks on this clone: At one boundary the junction diverges from the germline segment, which might be a read error. The CDR3: CASSQDGAGGGVNYGYPF. The CDR3 nucleotides are TGCGCCAGCAGCCAAGATGGGGCCGGAGGAGGGGTGAACTATGGCTACCCCTTC. The rearrangement uses TRBV4-1 and TRBJ1-2; a possible D gene is TRBD1 (5 bases). The CDR3 runs 18 residues. Per the germline V gene, CDR1 is MGHRA and CDR2 is YSYEKL.

The chain uses TRBV5-1 and TRBJ2-1; 9 positions match TRBD2. The CDR3 is 16 residues long. Germline CDR1 and CDR2: SGHRS and YFSETQ. V was pared by 3 bases and J by 7 bases, with 11 bases of the junction left unmatched. CDR3 amino acids: CASSSTPAGGPNEQFF. Written as DNA, the CDR3 is TGCGCCAGCAGCTCGACCCCAGCGGGAGGACCGAATGAGCAGTTCTTC.

This sequence joins TRBV4-1 and TRBJ1-1; D might be TRBD1 (5 bases). The CDR3 has 14 amino acids. Germline V CDR1 and CDR2: MGHRA, YSYEKL. The ends were cut back, 6 bases at V and 7 bases at J, with 18 bases in the middle. CDR3 sequence: CASSRPGGSGEAFF. In DNA, the CDR3 is TGCGCCAGCAGTCGGCCGGGGGGTAGCGGTGAAGCTTTCTTT.

V and J are TRBV6-5 and TRBJ1-6, with unresolved D. The germline gives CDR1 MNHEY, CDR2 SVGAGI. This CDR3 spans 15 amino acids. V dropped 7 bases and J dropped 7 bases, with 17 bases sitting between them. This chain's CDR3 is CASTNRRDVNSPLHF. In DNA, the CDR3 is TGTGCCAGCACCAACCGGCGGGATGTCAATTCACCCCTCCACTTT.

As DNA, the CDR3 is TGTGCCAGCAGTTCAGGGGGCTTGGGACAGCCCCAGCATTTT. Translated, it gives CASSSGGLGQPQHF. V is TRBV6-1 and J is TRBJ1-5; TRBD1 matches at 8 bases. The length of the CDR3 is 14 residues. Germline CDR1 reads MNHNS; CDR2 reads SASEGT. The V gene end was trimmed by 5 bases and the J gene end by 7 bases; junction bases not matched to a gene: 7.

The CDR3: CASSRNSYEQYF. The DNA for the CDR3 is TGCGCCAGCAGCCGAAACTCCTACGAGCAGTACTTC. The rearrangement uses TRBV5-1 and TRBJ2-5; D is undetermined. The J call may be faulty, since TRBJ2-7 better matches the DNA end. Germline loops: CDR1 SGHRS, CDR2 YFSETQ. The CDR3 is made up of 12 amino acids.

To note about this clone: A junction boundary mismatches the germline segment, possibly from a read error. In nucleotides, the CDR3 is TGCGCCGGCAGCTTGGCACAGGGGGCTGCAGATACGCAGTATTTT. Residues: CAGSLAQGAADTQYF. The genes are TRBV5-1 and TRBJ2-3; TRBD1 matches 9 bases. Germline values: CDR1 SGHRS, CDR2 YFSETQ. This CDR3 comprises 15 residues.

On this clone itself: Additional DNA sequences in this sample encode the identical CDR3. CDR3 residues: CASSFRDSNQPQHF. In DNA, the CDR3 is TGTGCCAGCAGTTTCAGGGACAGTAATCAGCCCCAGCATTTT. The chain has TRBV27 and TRBJ1-5; 7 positions agree with TRBD1. V dropped 3 bases and J dropped 4; count of bases not matched to a gene: 3. Germline V CDR1 and CDR2: MNHEY, SMNVEV (reference sequence). The length of the CDR3 is 14 residues.

This clone was observed once. The chain links TRBV5-1 to TRBJ2-2; D is perhaps TRBD1 (6 bases). With 4 bases removed from V and 4 bases from J, the gap between germline ends came to 14 bases. Germline V gene lookup returns CDR1 SGHRS and CDR2 YFSETQ. CDR3 length: 15 amino acids. The CDR3 protein is CASSPQGSSTGELFF. The CDR3 nucleotides are TGCGCCAGCAGCCCACAGGGCTCGAGCACCGGGGAGCTGTTTTTT.

The V gene is TRBV4-3, the J gene TRBJ1-4; TRBD1 might be the D (6 bases). Per the germline V gene, CDR1 is LGHNA and CDR2 is YSLEER. Trimming shortened V by 0 bases and J by 5 bases, and 13 bases separated the two germline ends. The CDR3 spans 16 residues. The CDR3 region has the DNA TGCGCCAGCAGCCAAGATCTGCATCAGGGGAATGAAAAACTGTTTTTT. Translation gives CASSQDLHQGNEKLFF.

This chain connects TRBV7-3 to TRBJ1-1; maybe TRBD1 (6 bases). Trimming stripped 1 base from V and 2 bases from J, with 11 bases between. Germline CDR1 is SGHTA and CDR2 is FQGTGA. CDR3 length: 15 amino acids. Here the CDR3 reads CASSLRGQGNTEAFF. As DNA, the CDR3 is TGTGCCAGCAGCTTAAGGGGGCAGGGCAACACTGAAGCTTTCTTT.

The chain combines TRBV9 with TRBJ2-7; the match to TRBD2 covers 9 bases. The V gene's germline CDR1 is SGDLS and CDR2 YYNGEE. V shed 3 bases and J 4 bases; nucleotides not matched to a gene: 5. The length of the CDR3 is 14 residues. CDR3: CASSEGLATYEQYF. The CDR3 DNA follows: TGTGCCAGCAGCGAGGGACTAGCCACATACGAGCAGTACTTC. The whole variable domain, filled in from reference TRBV9 and TRBJ2-7, reads DSGVTQTPKHLITATGQRVTLRCSPRSGDLSVYWYQQSLDQGLQFLIQYYNGEERAKGNILERFSAQQFPDLHSELNLSSLELGDSALYFCASSEGLATYEQYFGPGTRLTVT.

The rearrangement joins TRBV6-4 to TRBJ2-1, with a weak D call TRBD1 (6 bases). The V end was cut by 0 bases, the J end by 2 bases, with 8 bases between. There are 15 residues in the CDR3. The germline gives CDR1 MRHNA, CDR2 SNTAGT. CDR3 nucleotide sequence: TGTGCCAGCAGTGACTCAGGGACAACCTACAATGAGCAGTTCTTC. Translated: CASSDSGTTYNEQFF.

The chain recombines TRBV14 with TRBJ2-7; possible D gene TRBD2, 6 bases. Germline V gene lookup returns CDR1 SGHDN and CDR2 FVKESK. V was pared by 2 bases and J by 2 bases, with 13 bases between. This CDR3 has 15 amino acids. CDR3 loop: CASSQNAGLPYEQYF. CDR3 in DNA: TGTGCCAGCAGCCAAAACGCGGGACTGCCCTACGAGCAGTACTTC.